The 28 T cell receptor beta chains below come from one sample, sequenced in a study of regulatory T cells in long-lasting Graves disease (dated by TCRdb to the early 2020s). The library was produced with multiplex PCR. Sequencing relied on an Illumina HiSeq 4000. TCR beta libraries were built with iRepertoire HTBI primers and Arm-PCR amplification of CDR3 regions. TCRdb passed the public sequencing reads through fastp at Q25 and MiXCR, retaining productive beta sequences. Records with the same CDR3 protein are collapsed into one entry carrying the most frequent genes and DNA. Recorded for this sample are 400,000 to 500,000 distinct CDR3 sequences; about a sixth of them occurred a single time. Of the sample, around 10% falls within the top ten clones. This specimen's time point label, interpreted: newly diagnosed GD, antithyroid drugs for less than 3 months. For both TCR sequencing and RNA sequencing, RNA was extracted from PBMCs using TRIzol.

These data were also filed under a second study, of T cells in Graves' hyperthyroidism and ophthalmopathy.

The sequencing used peripheral blood mononuclear cells (PBMCs), collected at new diagnosis, from a patient treated with antithyroid drugs. The receptors were sampled from a woman aged 30 to 39 with Graves disease. Donor details come from another sample of the same person, matched by shared clones.

The chain recombines TRBV29-1 with TRBJ2-6; possibly TRBD1 for D (6 bases). Germline loops: CDR1 SQVTM, CDR2 ANQGSEA. This CDR3 is built from 17 residues. Deletions cut 2 bases from V and 0 bases from J, with 14 bases between. The chain's CDR3 is CSVESSGQLSGANVLTF. CDR3 DNA: TGCAGCGTTGAAAGTTCGGGACAACTCTCTGGGGCCAACGTCCTGACTTTC.

The gene calls are TRBV16 and TRBJ1-6, with unresolved D. CDR1 is KGHSY, CDR2 FQNENV, per germline. CDR3 length equals 15 residues. Trimming removed 1 base at V and 6 bases at J, with 10 bases between. The CDR3 is CASSQFRPFNSPLHF. In nucleotides, the CDR3 is TGTGCCAGCAGCCAATTTCGGCCCTTTAATTCACCCCTCCACTTT.

A remark on this clonotype: This may be a read error, as it is one base from a much larger clone. The chain recombines TRBV3-1 with TRBJ2-1; possible D gene TRBD2, 6 bases. Trimming shortened V by 4 bases and J by 8 bases, and 18 bases separated the two germline ends. The V gene's germline CDR1 is LGHDT and CDR2 YNNKEL (reference sequence). The CDR3 consists of 15 residues. The CDR3 DNA reads as TGTGCCAGCAGCCCCGGGCTCAGAGGACTACATGAGCAGTTCTTC. Protein: CASSPGLRGLHEQFF.

This clonotype has ten or more counts. CDR3: CASSQLLDRERSGAFF. CDR3 nucleotide sequence: TGCGCCAGCAGCCAACTACTAGATAGGGAAAGGTCGGGAGCTTTCTTT. This chain links TRBV4-1 with TRBJ1-1; no definite D call. V lost 2 bases and J 10 bases, leaving 23 bases between the germline ends. Germline values: CDR1 MGHRA, CDR2 YSYEKL. The CDR3 sequence is 16 residues long.

This clonotype occurred many times. The V call is TRBV28, the J call TRBJ2-7; D possibly uses TRBD1 or TRBD2 (5 bases each). The CDR3 contains 13 residues. V was pared by 7 bases and J by 2 bases, with 12 bases between. Germline V gene data show CDR1 as MDHEN and CDR2 as SYDVKM. The CDR3 nucleotides are TGTGCCAGCAATCCCCCGGGGCCCTACGAGCAGTACTTC. It is translated as CASNPPGPYEQYF.

This clonotype has ten or more counts. The chain uses TRBV7-8 and TRBJ2-1, with 9 bases lining up with TRBD1. The CDR3 has 15 amino acids. Germline V gives CDR1 SGHVS, CDR2 FQNEAQ. V was pared by 2 bases and J by 3 bases, with 2 bases of the junction left unmatched. The CDR3 nucleotides are TGTGCCAGCAGCTTACGGACAGGGGACTACAATGAGCAGTTCTTC. Translated, it gives CASSLRTGDYNEQFF.

In this sample, this clonotype turned up a few times. This chain uses TRBV29-1 with TRBJ2-2; 13 bases map to TRBD2. The junction had 2 bases not matched to a gene; V was cut back by 3 bases and J by 4 bases. Germline values: CDR1 SQVTM, CDR2 ANQGSEA. There are 15 residues in the CDR3. The CDR3 reads CSVETSGRFTGELFF. The DNA of the CDR3 is TGCAGCGTTGAGACTAGCGGGAGGTTCACCGGGGAGCTGTTTTTT.

This clonotype was counted ten times or more. V usage is TRBV29-1 and J usage is TRBJ1-1; 10 bases map to TRBD1. V trimming: 6 bases; J trimming: 6 bases; junction bases outside the gene matches: 10. Germline V gene data show CDR1 as SQVTM and CDR2 as ANQGSEA. The CDR3 is made up of 14 amino acids. The CDR3: CSVRDRGTSSEAFF. CDR3 coding DNA: TGCAGCGTGCGGGACAGGGGAACGAGCTCTGAAGCTTTCTTT.

This clonotype was seen just once. The chain joins TRBV7-6 to TRBJ2-4; TRBD2 is a possible D gene (5 bases). The germline V gene has CDR1 SGHVS and CDR2 FNYEAQ. The CDR3 loop spans 15 amino acids. V was shortened by 1 base and J by 8 bases, with 15 bases between the two germline ends. The CDR3: CASSLGAGDRHIQYF. CDR3 coding DNA: TGTGCCAGCAGCTTAGGGGCCGGGGATCGACACATTCAGTACTTC. The variable domain in full, completed from reference TRBV7-6 and TRBJ2-4, reads GAGVSQSPRYKVTKRGQDVALRCDPISGHVSLYWYRQALGQGPEFLTYFNYEAQQDKSGLPNDRFSAERPEGSISTLTIQRTEQRDSAMYRCASSLGAGDRHIQYFGAGTRLSVL.

The V call is TRBV11-2, the J call TRBJ1-1; weak D call: TRBD1 (5 bases). V lost 4 bases to trimming and J lost 1 base, with 10 bases between them. CDR1 and CDR2 from the germline V gene are SGHAT and FQNNGV. CDR3 size: 14 residues. As DNA, the CDR3 is TGTGCCAGCAGCTCCCGGGGGAGGAACACTGAAGCTTTCTTT. The encoded protein is CASSSRGRNTEAFF.

There are a few counts of this clonotype. The V and J genes are TRBV20-1 and TRBJ2-1; 13 nucleotides align to TRBD2. The length of the CDR3 is 16 residues. Germline CDR1 and CDR2: DFQATT and SNEGSKA (reference sequence). V lost 6 bases and J lost 9; bases outside the gene matches: 14. The CDR3 loop is CSAPGTSGTPWGEQFF. Written as DNA, the CDR3 is TGCAGTGCCCCCGGGACTAGCGGGACCCCCTGGGGTGAGCAGTTCTTC.

In this sample, this clonotype turned up many times. The chain couples TRBV2 to TRBJ2-1, with D perhaps given as TRBD1 or TRBD2 (5 bases each). The CDR3 contains 14 residues. The germline CDR1 and CDR2 sequences are SNHLY and FYNNEI. V was shortened by 7 bases and J by 10 bases, with 20 bases between the two germline ends. CDR3 DNA: TGTGCCAGCAAAAAGGGCCTTCTCCGGGACGAGCAGTTCTTC. Its protein is CASKKGLLRDEQFF.

Regarding this clonotype: The CDR3 ends on some other residue instead of the conserved phenylalanine or tryptophan, so this is likely a read error. The limits of the CDR3 on the DNA are not certain, so only TCRdb's listed CDR3 is given. The chain combines TRBV27 with TRBJ2-7; no DNA check was done on the table's D call, TRBD1. In germline, CDR1 is MNHEY, CDR2 SMNVEV (reference sequence). The CDR3 sequence runs 9 residues, both termini included. The CDR3 reads CASSLKGTD.

This clonotype was picked up many times. The CDR3 nucleotides read TGTGCCAGCAGGGGTGGGCTGCTTTTTGAGCAGTTCTTC. This gives the protein CASRGGLLFEQFF. This chain uses TRBV6-1 with TRBJ2-1; D is ambiguous. CDR3 length equals 13 residues. The germline gives CDR1 MNHNS, CDR2 SASEGT. V dropped 6 bases and J dropped 9 bases, with 15 bases sitting between them.

The chain is built from TRBV24-1 and TRBJ1-5; possible D gene TRBD1, 6 bases. The CDR3 spans 16 residues. From germline, CDR1 is KGHDR and CDR2 SFDVKD. Trimming left V 4 bases short and J 0 bases short, with 12 bases between. DNA for the CDR3: TGTGCCACCAGTGACCCTGGGACACCTAGCAATCAGCCCCAGCATTTT. This gives the protein CATSDPGTPSNQPQHF.

This clonotype was seen at least ten times. The chain has TRBV3-1 and TRBJ1-1; 7 bases align to TRBD1. The germline V gene encodes CDR1 LGHDT and CDR2 YNNKEL (reference sequence). After removal of 4 bases from V and 3 bases from J, the junction contained 5 bases not matched to a gene. The CDR3 consists of 14 residues. The CDR3 DNA reads as TGTGCCAGCAGCCCCGGGACAGCCCACACTGAAGCTTTCTTT. Amino acids: CASSPGTAHTEAFF.

This clonotype was found a few times. V and J are TRBV20-1 and TRBJ2-1, with D hard to call. The CDR3 consists of 16 residues. Germline V gene sequence: CDR1 DFQATT, CDR2 SNEGSKA (reference sequence). Trimming took off 6 bases at V and 0 bases at J, with 18 bases between the two ends. The CDR3 region has the DNA TGCAGTGCCCCCCCGGTGGGAAGCAGCTCCTACAATGAGCAGTTCTTC. Amino acids: CSAPPVGSSSYNEQFF.

This clonotype was counted at least ten times. V and J are TRBV3-1 and TRBJ2-1, with 8 bases lining up with TRBD2. The trim removed 1 base at V and 7 bases at J, leaving 6 bases unmatched. Germline V gene sequence: CDR1 LGHDT, CDR2 YNNKEL (reference sequence). This CDR3 comprises 15 residues. CDR3 bases: TGTGCCAGCAGCCAAGCGGGTAGCGGGGCGAATGAGCAGTTCTTC. Translation: CASSQAGSGANEQFF.

This clonotype occurred a few times. The chain joins TRBV19 to TRBJ2-1, with 8 positions matching TRBD2. J lost 4 bases, V lost 6 bases, and 5 bases had no gene match. Germline values: CDR1 LNHDA, CDR2 SQIVND (reference sequence). The CDR3 extends over 14 amino acids. The CDR3 DNA reads TGTGCCAGTAGCACTAGCGGAGGGTACAATGAGCAGTTCTTC. Residues: CASSTSGGYNEQFF.

J is TRBJ2-1 and V is TRBV2, with 7 bases aligning to TRBD2. Germline V gene data show CDR1 as SNHLY and CDR2 as FYNNEI. V lost 4 bases, J lost 8 bases, and 5 bases stayed unmatched. There are 13 residues in the CDR3. CDR3 amino acids: CASSGLAGDEQFF. CDR3 nucleotides: TGTGCCAGCAGTGGACTAGCAGGCGATGAGCAGTTCTTC.

This clonotype has at least ten counts. The V and J genes are TRBV18 and TRBJ2-1; 7 positions match TRBD2. There are 18 residues in the CDR3. Losses at the gene ends were 5 bases for V and 0 bases for J; bases not matched to a gene: 13. Germline CDR1 is KGHSH and CDR2 is LQKENI. For the CDR3, the DNA is TGTGCCAGCTCAGAAGCAGGCCTAGCGGCCAGCTCCTACAATGAGCAGTTCTTC. Its translation: CASSEAGLAASSYNEQFF.

This clonotype appeared many times. V is TRBV12-3 or TRBV12-4 and J is TRBJ2-7; either TRBD1 or TRBD2 may fit D (6 bases each). This CDR3 is 13 amino acids long. Trimming stripped 6 bases from V and 5 bases from J, with 14 bases between. The DNA for the CDR3 is TGTGCCAGCAGCCCGGGGGCGCGCAACGAGCAGTACTTC. It encodes CASSPGARNEQYF.

Many counts were recorded for this clonotype. The J gene is TRBJ1-1, the V gene TRBV12-3 or TRBV12-4, with D uncertain. This CDR3 is 18 amino acids long. Trimming pared 6 bases from V and 1 base from J, leaving 24 bases between. CDR3 in amino acids: CASSNPPLVVSTNTEAFF. CDR3 sequence (DNA): TGTGCCAGCAGCAACCCCCCCCTTGTAGTTAGTACGAACACTGAAGCTTTCTTT.

Comments on this clonotype: This may stem from a read error, because a much larger clone lies one nucleotide away. The rearrangement links TRBV12-3 or TRBV12-4 to TRBJ2-2, with 8 bases matching TRBD2. The CDR3 loop spans 15 amino acids. The CDR3 DNA follows: TGTGCCAGCCTCGCGGGAGGTTGGAACATCGGGGAGCTGTTTTTT. Its translation: CASLAGGWNIGELFF.

This clonotype was seen only once. A read error may produce the germline difference seen at one junction end. The chain carries TRBV7-9 and TRBJ1-5; no reliable D call. The CDR3 has 12 residues. Per the germline V gene, CDR1 is SEHNR and CDR2 is FQNEAQ (reference sequence). CDR3 nucleotide sequence: TGTGTCAGCAGCTTAGGCAATCAGCCCCAGCATTTT. It encodes CVSSLGNQPQHF. Together with reference TRBV7-9 and TRBJ1-5, the CDR3 gives the full variable domain: DTGVSQNPRHKITKRGQNVTFRCDPISEHNRLYWYRQTLGQGPEFLTYFQNEAQLEKSRLLSDRFSAERPKGSFSTLEIQRTEQGDSAMYLCVSSLGNQPQHFGDGTRLSIL.

As to this clonotype: Given the absence of the conserved phenylalanine or tryptophan at the CDR3 end, a read error is likely. V is TRBV11-2 and J is TRBJ2-5; D is unresolved. The CDR3 loop spans 11 amino acids. Trimming cost V 3 bases and J 4 bases, with 3 bases left between them. The germline CDR1 and CDR2 sequences are SGHAT and FQNNGV. The CDR3 bases are TGTGCCAGCAGCTTGAGAGAGACCCAGTACTCC. Residues: CASSLRETQYS.

This clonotype was seen more than once but under ten times. V usage is TRBV9 and J usage is TRBJ1-6, with D uncertain. The CDR3 spans 13 residues. Germline V CDR1 and CDR2: SGDLS, YYNGEE. Trimming shortened V by 0 bases and J by 15 bases, and 13 bases separated the two germline ends. The CDR3 DNA reads TGTGCCAGCAGCGTAGGGCAAACGGGCGTCCTCCACTTT. Amino acid sequence: CASSVGQTGVLHF.

V gene TRBV4-1 combines with J gene TRBJ1-1, with 7 positions matching TRBD1. Germline trimming cut 1 base from V and 4 bases from J; bases unmatched to any gene: 9. The CDR3 loop spans 16 amino acids. CDR1 is MGHRA, CDR2 YSYEKL, per germline. The CDR3 is CASSQGPTGFGTEAFF. The CDR3 nucleotides are TGCGCCAGCAGCCAAGGCCCGACAGGGTTTGGCACTGAAGCTTTCTTT.